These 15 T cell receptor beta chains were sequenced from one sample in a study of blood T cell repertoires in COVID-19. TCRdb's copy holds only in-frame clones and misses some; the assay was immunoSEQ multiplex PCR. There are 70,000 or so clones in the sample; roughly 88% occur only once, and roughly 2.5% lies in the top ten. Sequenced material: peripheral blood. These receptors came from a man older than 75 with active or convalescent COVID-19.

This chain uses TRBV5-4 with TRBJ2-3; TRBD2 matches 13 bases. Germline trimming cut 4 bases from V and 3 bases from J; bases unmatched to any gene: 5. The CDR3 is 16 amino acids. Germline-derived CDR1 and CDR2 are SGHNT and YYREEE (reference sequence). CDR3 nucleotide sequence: TGTGCCAGCAGCCTACGACTAGCGGGAGGTACAGATACGCAGTATTTT. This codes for CASSLRLAGGTDTQYF.

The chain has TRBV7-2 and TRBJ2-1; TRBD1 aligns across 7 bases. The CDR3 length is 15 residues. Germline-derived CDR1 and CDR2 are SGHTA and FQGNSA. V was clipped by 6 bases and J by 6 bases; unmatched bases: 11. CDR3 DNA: TGTGCCAGCAGACTCCGGGACAGACCGACCAATGAGCAGTTCTTC. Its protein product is CASRLRDRPTNEQFF.

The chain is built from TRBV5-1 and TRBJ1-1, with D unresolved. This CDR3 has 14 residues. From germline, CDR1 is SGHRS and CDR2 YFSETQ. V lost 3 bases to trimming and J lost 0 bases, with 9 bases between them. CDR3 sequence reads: CASSSGLLNTEAFF. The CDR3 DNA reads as TGCGCCAGCAGCTCCGGACTGTTGAACACTGAAGCTTTCTTT.

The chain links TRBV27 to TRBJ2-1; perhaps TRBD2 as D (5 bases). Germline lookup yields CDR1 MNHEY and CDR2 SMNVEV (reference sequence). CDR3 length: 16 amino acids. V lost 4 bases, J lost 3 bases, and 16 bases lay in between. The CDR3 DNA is TGTGCCAGCAGTTCTTCTTTTCTACTAGACTACAATGAGCAGTTCTTC. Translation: CASSSSFLLDYNEQFF.

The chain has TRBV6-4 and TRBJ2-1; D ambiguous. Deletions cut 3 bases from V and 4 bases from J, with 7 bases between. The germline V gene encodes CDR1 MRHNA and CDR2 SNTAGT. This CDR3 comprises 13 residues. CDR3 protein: CASSEQIYNEQFF. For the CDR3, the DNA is TGTGCCAGCAGTGAACAGATATACAATGAGCAGTTCTTC.

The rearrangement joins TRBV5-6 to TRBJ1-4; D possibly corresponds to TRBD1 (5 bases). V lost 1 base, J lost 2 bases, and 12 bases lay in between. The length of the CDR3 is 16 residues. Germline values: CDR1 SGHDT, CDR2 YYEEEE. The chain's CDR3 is CASSLRVGRTNEKLFF. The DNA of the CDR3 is TGTGCCAGCAGCTTGAGGGTGGGGCGCACTAATGAAAAACTGTTTTTT.

The CDR3 protein is CASSLGRLVYNEQFF. CDR3 coding DNA: TGTGCCAGCAGCTTAGGGCGACTAGTCTACAATGAGCAGTTCTTC. The genes are TRBV11-2 and TRBJ2-1; TRBD2 might be the D (6 bases). Germline-derived CDR1 and CDR2 are SGHAT and FQNNGV. The ends were cut back, 1 base at V and 3 bases at J, with 10 bases in the middle. The CDR3 sequence is 15 residues long.

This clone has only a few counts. In nucleotides, the CDR3 is TGTGCCAGCTCACCAGCCCCAGGGGGCGCATCATATGGCTACACCTTC. It specifies CASSPAPGGASYGYTF. The chain recombines TRBV18 with TRBJ1-2, with 8 bases matching TRBD1. Per the germline V gene, CDR1 is KGHSH and CDR2 is LQKENI. Losses at the gene ends were 2 bases for V and 5 bases for J; bases not matched to a gene: 10. CDR3 length equals 16 residues.

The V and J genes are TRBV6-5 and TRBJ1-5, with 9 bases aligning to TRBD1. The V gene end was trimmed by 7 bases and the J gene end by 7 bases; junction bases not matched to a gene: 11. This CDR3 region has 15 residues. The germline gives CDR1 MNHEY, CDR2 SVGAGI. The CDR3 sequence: CASKRDRESGQPQHF. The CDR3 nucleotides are TGTGCCAGCAAGAGGGACAGGGAAAGTGGGCAGCCCCAGCATTTT.

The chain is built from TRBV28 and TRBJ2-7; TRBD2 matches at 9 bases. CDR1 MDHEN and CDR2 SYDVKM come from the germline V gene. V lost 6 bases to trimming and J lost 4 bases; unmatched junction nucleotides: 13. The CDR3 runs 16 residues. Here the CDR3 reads CASREQTRTSVYEQYF. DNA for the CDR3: TGTGCCAGCAGAGAGCAGACCCGGACTAGCGTGTACGAGCAGTACTTC.

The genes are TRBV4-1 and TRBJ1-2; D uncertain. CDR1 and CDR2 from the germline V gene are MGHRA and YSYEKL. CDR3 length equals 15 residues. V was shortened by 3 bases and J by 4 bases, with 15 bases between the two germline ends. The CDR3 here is CASSHGRERGYGYTF. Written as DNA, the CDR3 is TGCGCCAGCAGCCATGGGCGGGAACGGGGCTATGGCTACACCTTC.

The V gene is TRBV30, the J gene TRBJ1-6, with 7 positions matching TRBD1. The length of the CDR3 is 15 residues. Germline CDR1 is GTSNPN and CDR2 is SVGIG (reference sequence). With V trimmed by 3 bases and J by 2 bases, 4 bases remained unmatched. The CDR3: CAWRQGQTYNSPLHF. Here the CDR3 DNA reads TGTGCCTGGAGACAGGGGCAGACCTATAATTCACCCCTCCACTTT.

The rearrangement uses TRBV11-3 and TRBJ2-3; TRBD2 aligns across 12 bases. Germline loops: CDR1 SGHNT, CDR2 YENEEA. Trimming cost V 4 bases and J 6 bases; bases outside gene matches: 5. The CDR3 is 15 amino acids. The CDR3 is CASSSRTSGTDTQYF. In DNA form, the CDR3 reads TGTGCCAGCAGCTCGAGGACTAGCGGGACTGATACGCAGTATTTT.

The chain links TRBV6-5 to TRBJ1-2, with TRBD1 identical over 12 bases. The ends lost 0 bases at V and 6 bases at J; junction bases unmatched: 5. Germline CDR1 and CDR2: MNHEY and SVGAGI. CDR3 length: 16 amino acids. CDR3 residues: CASSYSPGTGGDGYTF. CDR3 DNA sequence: TGTGCCAGCAGTTACTCTCCCGGGACAGGGGGCGATGGCTACACCTTC.

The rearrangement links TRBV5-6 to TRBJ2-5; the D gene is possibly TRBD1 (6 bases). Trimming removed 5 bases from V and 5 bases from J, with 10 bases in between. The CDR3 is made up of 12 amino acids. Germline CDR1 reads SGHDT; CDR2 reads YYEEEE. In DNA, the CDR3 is TGTGCCAGCAGGGGGGCAGGGGAGACCCAGTACTTC. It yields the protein CASRGAGETQYF. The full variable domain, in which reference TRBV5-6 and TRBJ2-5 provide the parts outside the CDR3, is DAGVTQSPTHLIKTRGQQVTLRCSPKSGHDTVSWYQQALGQGPQFIFQYYEEEERQRGNFPDRFSGHQFPNYSSELNVNALLLGDSALYLCASRGAGETQYFGPGTRLLVL.